This TCR beta chain appears in the sequencing data of a study of T cell repertoires in cytomegalovirus infection. Study-level background: Recently described HLA-C-restricted plus well-studied HLA-B-restricted CMV epitopes were used. Based on public TCR beta signatures, there were indications of CMV infection and of a matching HLA type. Whole-study findings and limits: CMV carriers with the relevant HLA were identified by cumulative public TCR beta family frequency. Clonotype analysis showed dominance of the ex vivo response by HLA-C-restricted CMV-specific TCR beta clonotypes.

The trim removed 2 bases at V and 4 bases at J, leaving 9 bases unmatched. The CDR3 is 17 residues long. The germline CDR1 and CDR2 sequences are SGHVS and FNYEAQ. TCRdb processed the reads anew with MiXCR; each CDR3 protein has one entry. The data show some 700,000 distinct CDR3 sequences, roughly a third seen once. Turning to this clonotype: Its specificity is unknown.

This receptor was obtained from a human donor in good health (CMV status not recorded). Some clones in this sample may be carry-over from other donors' samples. The V gene is TRBV7-6, the J gene TRBJ2-1; TRBD2 matches 9 bases. The sample in question was cultured PBMCs, obtained from culture after CMV antigen stimulation. The CDR3 DNA reads TGTGCCAGCAGCTTATTCCCCCGCGGGAGGGTTTACAATGAGCAGTTCTTC. It encodes CASSLFPRGRVYNEQFF.